Following are 2 T cell receptor beta chains from one sample sequenced in a study of response to subunit inactivated influenza vaccine. One entry per CDR3 protein results from TCRdb running MiXCR on the RT-PCR reads. Among 860,000 or so distinct CDR3 sequences listed, 21% were seen once. The sequenced sample was PBMCs from blood, obtained 5 to 6 days after vaccination. These receptor sequences come from a man aged 45-60 years who received an inactivated influenza vaccine.

The V gene is TRBV2, the J gene TRBJ2-5; maybe TRBD1 (5 bases). This CDR3 contains 13 residues. V gave up 4 bases and J gave up 5 bases, with 11 bases separating them. In germline, CDR1 is SNHLY, CDR2 FYNNEI. In DNA form, the CDR3 reads TGTGCCAGCAGTGGCAGGGAAGGGGAGACCCAGTACTTC. Amino acid sequence: CASSGREGETQYF.

This clonotype appeared a few times. V is TRBV12-3 or TRBV12-4 and J is TRBJ2-2, with D possibly matching TRBD1 (6 bases). The CDR3 is made up of 14 amino acids. The ends were cut back, 3 bases at V and 3 bases at J, with 8 bases in the middle. The CDR3 DNA reads TGTGCCAGCAGTTTTTGGACAGACACCGGGGAGCTGTTTTTT. As protein: CASSFWTDTGELFF.